This entry is about one T cell receptor (beta chain). The antigen remains undetermined. This sample is part of a study of cytomegalovirus exposure and HLA in healthy donors. Study-wide points: Later work found that TCR association rates differed between HLA loci; DRB1 had the most and HLA-C the fewest.

V lost 6 bases, J lost 1 base, and 15 bases lay in between. Germline CDR1 SNHLY, CDR2 FYNNEI. This CDR3 contains 15 residues. Researchers ran the PCR with 60 Vbeta and 13 Jbeta primers. In the study's own analysis: Among the unique TCR beta chains that a later analysis counted, about 86 million in all, 10 million to 11 million were shared. The data were produced by immunoSEQ multiplex PCR, yet TCRdb's version contains in-frame clones alone and is incomplete. That table gives V, J and clone size, and the DNA gave D and trimming. The sample yields about 120,000 clones, roughly 80% seen once. When sampled, the donors appeared nominally healthy, though they likely had unrecorded immune exposures.

The material sequenced was PBMCs. The origin of this receptor is a woman younger than 30 in good health and CMV-seronegative. The rearrangement links TRBV2 to TRBJ2-5; weak D call: TRBD2 (6 bases). As DNA, the CDR3 is TGTGCCAGCAGCCCTGGGGGGTCTACCCAAGAGACCCAGTACTTC. Its translation: CASSPGGSTQETQYF.